Shown below are 3 T cell receptor beta chains from a single sample sequenced in a study of blood T cell repertoires in COVID-19. The data were produced by immunoSEQ multiplex PCR, yet TCRdb's version contains in-frame clones alone and is incomplete. Of about 260,000 clones in the sample, around 86% were seen once. Sequencing was done on a sample of peripheral blood. The receptor source for this set is a man aged 35 to 55 with active or convalescent COVID-19.

The V and J genes are TRBV19 and TRBJ2-1; TRBD2 agrees at 9 bases. In germline, CDR1 is LNHDA, CDR2 SQIVND (reference sequence). The V gene end was trimmed by 3 bases and the J gene end by 4 bases; junction bases not matched to a gene: 10. CDR3 size: 17 residues. CDR3 nucleotide sequence: TGTGCCAGTAGTATGACCGGGTGGACTAGCGTTTACAATGAGCAGTTCTTC. Translation: CASSMTGWTSVYNEQFF.

In nucleotides, the CDR3 is TGTGCCAGCAGCATGGTCCGAAGGGGACTAGCGGGAGGCCAAGAGACCCAGTACTTC. Translated, it gives CASSMVRRGLAGGQETQYF. J is TRBJ2-5 and V is TRBV5-6, with 15 bases identical to TRBD2. V dropped 4 bases and J dropped 1; count of bases not matched to a gene: 11. CDR1 and CDR2 from the germline V gene are SGHDT and YYEEEE. This CDR3 region has 19 residues. Based on the CDR3 plus reference TRBV5-6 and TRBJ2-5, the full variable domain is DAGVTQSPTHLIKTRGQQVTLRCSPKSGHDTVSWYQQALGQGPQFIFQYYEEEERQRGNFPDRFSGHQFPNYSSELNVNALLLGDSALYLCASSMVRRGLAGGQETQYFGPGTRLLVL.

The CDR3 sequence is CASSQGASATGNTIYF. CDR3 in DNA: TGTGCCAGCAGCCAAGGGGCGTCCGCCACTGGAAACACCATATATTTT. This rearrangement joins TRBV3-1 (or the pseudogene TRBV3-2) to TRBJ1-3; no firm D call. Looked up from germline, CDR1 is LGHDT and CDR2 is YNNKEL (reference sequence). There are 16 residues in the CDR3. Between the trimmed V and J ends, which lost 1 base and 2 bases, there was a span of 12 bases.